This TCR beta chain was retrieved from a study of Ad26.COV2.S vaccination and SARS-CoV-2 variants. The table came from immunoSEQ multiplex PCR; TCRdb's copy has only in-frame clones and leaves some out. The sample includes fewer than 400,000 clones, roughly 90% of them seen just once. Study results and caveats: Measurement of non-spike TCR breadth gave similar results in vaccine and placebo recipients. Vaccinees showed greater spike-specific TCR breadth than placebo recipients. Spike-specific CD8+ and CD4+ T cell responses reportedly showed substantial breadth after vaccination.

Concerning this clone: Its cognate antigen is unknown.

Treatment meaning: 15 to 20 received Ad26.COV2.S at low or high dose, single or two shots; about 5 received placebo; per-sample allocation not given. On day 63 after the first injection, vaccine and placebo recipients gave samples. The vaccine antigen was prefusion-stabilized Wuhan SARS-CoV-2 spike. The CDR3 sequence is 16 residues long. With V trimmed by 8 bases and J by 2 bases, 8 bases remained unmatched. CDR1 is SEHNR, CDR2 FQNEAQ, per germline (reference sequence). Sequences were derived from peripheral blood, sampled in a trial of Ad26.COV2.S vaccine versus placebo. This clonotype was sampled from a person aged 18 to 65 who received the Ad26.COV2.S COVID-19 vaccine or a placebo. This rearrangement joins TRBV7-9 to TRBJ2-6; 8 nucleotides align to TRBD1. Written as DNA, the CDR3 is TGTGCCAGCCAAAGACAGGGGAGAGCTGGGGCCAACGTCCTGACTTTC. Protein: CASQRQGRAGANVLTF. Full variable domain (outside the CDR3, taken from reference TRBV7-9 and TRBJ2-6): DTGVSQNPRHKITKRGQNVTFRCDPISEHNRLYWYRQTLGQGPEFLTYFQNEAQLEKSRLLSDRFSAERPKGSFSTLEIQRTEQGDSAMYLCASQRQGRAGANVLTFGAGSRLTVL.